This entry describes one TCR beta chain. These data originate in a study of blood T cell repertoires in COVID-19. Study-wide background: Italy, Spain and the United States were the sources of the convalescent and acute COVID-19 samples.

The CDR3 runs 14 residues. Germline CDR1 SEHNR, CDR2 FQNEAQ (reference sequence). Deletions cut 6 bases from V and 1 base from J, with 13 bases between. Living in about two dozen US areas, the participants were between about 18 and 90 years of age. Each recovered donor of Cohort 3 presented with two negative PCRs, clearance, or symptom resolution. The protocol was immunoSEQ multiplex PCR, while the TCRdb copy is restricted to in-frame clones and leaves out a portion. The sample lists 190,000 or so clones, around 89% occurring once. The sequenced sample was PBMCs or T cells enriched from blood (not recorded which). The chain is built from TRBV7-9 and TRBJ2-7, with a tentative D call TRBD1 (6 bases). This TCR came from a man aged 25 to 45 who had recovered from COVID-19. Here the CDR3 DNA reads TGTGCCAGCAGTTCAGCAACAGGGTCCTACGAGCAGTACTTC. Protein sequence: CASSSATGSYEQYF.